This passage covers 23 T cell receptor beta chains from one sample sequenced in a study of OX40 agonist ivuxolimab in advanced cancers. Sequenced by immunoSEQ multiplex PCR; TCRdb stores in-frame clones only, minus some. The sample lists more than 11,000 clones; roughly 76% were seen once. The material sequenced was CD4+ or CD8+ T cells sorted from blood, taken in a trial of the OX40 agonist ivuxolimab. These receptors all stem from an adult with an advanced solid tumor such as melanoma, head and neck, liver or kidney cancer.

In its sample, this clone was seen a few times. J is TRBJ2-5 and V is TRBV2; no firm D call. The germline V and J ends were trimmed by 7 bases and 2 bases, with 14 bases remaining between them. Germline V gene lookup returns CDR1 SNHLY and CDR2 FYNNEI. There are 14 residues in the CDR3. The DNA for the CDR3 is TGTGCCAGCATTGGTAGGGCAGAGCAAGAGACCCAGTACTTC. Its translation is CASIGRAEQETQYF.

The chain links TRBV5-6 to TRBJ1-1; 9 bases map to TRBD1. Trimming at V came to 5 bases and at J to 3 bases, leaving 2 bases not matched to a gene. This CDR3 spans 13 amino acids. CDR1 is SGHDT, CDR2 YYEEEE, per germline. The CDR3 loop is CASRRQGDTEAFF. For the CDR3, the DNA is TGTGCCAGCAGGAGACAGGGGGACACTGAAGCTTTCTTT.

V and J are TRBV11-2 and TRBJ1-5, with a tentative D call TRBD1 (5 bases). V lost 5 bases to trimming and J lost 1 base, with 6 bases between them. Germline V gene data show CDR1 as SGHAT and CDR2 as FQNNGV. The CDR3 covers 13 residues. CDR3 protein: CASSRDSNQPQHF. The CDR3 nucleotides are TGTGCCAGCAGCCGGGACAGCAATCAGCCCCAGCATTTT.

The V call is TRBV13, the J call TRBJ2-5; 7 nucleotides agree with TRBD2. The germline V gene has CDR1 PRHDT and CDR2 FYEKMQ (reference sequence). The CDR3 runs 16 residues. V trimming: 3 bases; J trimming: 3 bases; junction bases outside the gene matches: 10. The CDR3 is CASSLESGGTKETQYF. In DNA, the CDR3 is TGTGCCAGCAGCTTGGAATCTGGGGGGACTAAAGAGACCCAGTACTTC.

The chain is built from TRBV11-2 and TRBJ2-7; tentatively, D is TRBD2 (6 bases). With 3 bases removed from V and 0 bases from J, the gap between germline ends came to 9 bases. The CDR3 sequence is 14 residues long. In germline, CDR1 is SGHAT, CDR2 FQNNGV. The CDR3 sequence: CASSLGGDSYEQYF. The CDR3 DNA is TGTGCCAGCAGCTTGGGGGGAGACTCCTACGAGCAGTACTTC.

The chain has TRBV9 and TRBJ2-7; no reliable D call. V was clipped by 4 bases and J by 6 bases, with 11 bases between them. The CDR3 is 12 residues long. Germline V gene data show CDR1 as SGDLS and CDR2 as YYNGEE. CDR3 sequence: CASSLDAGEQYF. As DNA, the CDR3 is TGTGCCAGCAGCCTGGACGCCGGCGAGCAGTACTTC.

This chain joins TRBV7-9 and TRBJ1-2; D call uncertain. The CDR3 contains 13 residues. CDR1 is SEHNR and CDR2 is FQNEAQ in the germline V gene (reference sequence). V gave up 1 base and J gave up 0 bases, with 3 bases separating them. Here the CDR3 DNA reads TGTGCCAGCAGCTTAGATCCTAACTATGGCTACACCTTC. Translating it yields CASSLDPNYGYTF.

The genes are TRBV27 and TRBJ2-3, with unresolved D. This CDR3 has 11 amino acids. Trimming stripped 5 bases from V and 2 bases from J, with 2 bases between. Germline-derived CDR1 and CDR2 are MNHEY and SMNVEV (reference sequence). The CDR3 DNA follows: TGTGCCAGCAGTCACACAGATACGCAGTATTTT. Translating gives CASSHTDTQYF.

The V call is TRBV5-6, the J call TRBJ1-2, with TRBD1 identical over 10 bases. The ends lost 4 bases at V and 4 bases at J; junction bases unmatched: 13. Germline V gives CDR1 SGHDT, CDR2 YYEEEE. The CDR3 runs 17 residues. This CDR3 is CASSDYGSTGGLYGYTF. The CDR3, as DNA: TGTGCCAGCAGCGACTACGGTTCGACAGGGGGCCTCTATGGCTACACCTTC.

This clone was counted between two and nine times. The chain carries TRBV4-3 and TRBJ2-1; D is unresolved. The germline V gene has CDR1 LGHNA and CDR2 YSLEER. CDR3 length: 15 residues. V was pared by 0 bases and J by 4 bases, with 10 bases between. In DNA form, the CDR3 reads TGCGCCAGCAGCCAAGATTTTGGGGTTTACAATGAGCAGTTCTTC. Translated, it gives CASSQDFGVYNEQFF.

The chain has TRBV6-6 and TRBJ1-1; D ambiguous. Germline V gives CDR1 MNHNY, CDR2 SVGAGI (reference sequence). This CDR3 has 13 residues. The germline V and J ends were trimmed by 4 bases and 0 bases, with 6 bases remaining between them. The CDR3, as DNA: TGTGCCAGCAGTTGGACCCTGAACACTGAAGCTTTCTTT. Residues: CASSWTLNTEAFF.

The chain has TRBV9 and TRBJ1-6; possible D gene TRBD1, 6 bases. Per germline, CDR1 SGDLS and CDR2 YYNGEE. V was pared by 3 bases and J by 5 bases, with 12 bases between. CDR3 length: 15 amino acids. In DNA, the CDR3 is TGTGCCAGCAGCGCAGGGGCTGCGAATAATTCACCCCTCCACTTT. It yields the protein CASSAGAANNSPLHF.

The chain uses TRBV4-1 and TRBJ2-7; the D is unclear. Germline loops: CDR1 MGHRA, CDR2 YSYEKL. The CDR3 covers 16 residues. V was clipped by 0 bases and J by 4 bases, with 16 bases between them. The CDR3 loop is CASSQDGYGGSYEQYF. DNA of the CDR3: TGCGCCAGCAGCCAAGATGGCTACGGTGGTTCTTACGAGCAGTACTTC.

To note about this clone: It differs at one base from a far larger clone, so likely a read error. V gene TRBV30 combines with J gene TRBJ2-3; no clear D. CDR3 length: 14 residues. Germline lookup yields CDR1 GTSNPN and CDR2 SVGIG (reference sequence). The DNA for the CDR3 is TGTGCCTGGGCCCACCCTCGGACCCTTGGTACGCATTATTTT. The encoded protein is CAWAHPRTLGTHYF. Supplemented by reference TRBV30 and TRBJ2-3, the full variable domain reads SQTIHQWPATLVQPVGSPLSLECTVEGTSNPNLYWYRQAAGRGLQLLFYSVGIGQISSEVPQNLSASRPQDRQFILSSKKLLLSDSGFYLCAWAHPRTLGTHYFGPGTRLTVL.

V usage is TRBV9 and J usage is TRBJ2-1; tentative D call: TRBD1 (5 bases). The CDR3 contains 17 residues. Per the germline V gene, CDR1 is SGDLS and CDR2 is YYNGEE. The V end was cut by 4 bases, the J end by 0 bases, with 17 bases between. CDR3 amino acids: CASSPQSGWGSYNEQFF. The CDR3 nucleotides are TGTGCCAGCAGCCCTCAATCAGGGTGGGGCTCCTACAATGAGCAGTTCTTC.

The V call is TRBV9, the J call TRBJ1-6; D perhaps matches TRBD1 (6 bases). The germline gives CDR1 SGDLS, CDR2 YYNGEE. The V end lost 5 bases, the J end lost 2 bases, and 14 bases lay between the germline ends. The CDR3 is 16 amino acids. In DNA form, the CDR3 reads TGTGCCAGCAGTCCTAGGGACACCCCCTATAATTCACCCCTCCACTTT. Protein product: CASSPRDTPYNSPLHF.

This chain connects TRBV19 to TRBJ1-3; D uncertain. Germline V gene data show CDR1 as LNHDA and CDR2 as SQIVND (reference sequence). V lost 4 bases and J 0 bases, leaving 19 bases between the germline ends. This CDR3 contains 18 residues. The CDR3 region has the DNA TGTGCCAGTAGTAGACCCCCGGGTTCCGTGTCCTCTGGAAACACCATATATTTT. Translated, it gives CASSRPPGSVSSGNTIYF.

The chain links TRBV15 to TRBJ1-3; 8 bases are a match to TRBD1. With 1 base clipped from V and 1 base from J, the junction kept 6 bases outside the gene matches. Germline V lookup: CDR1 LNHNV, CDR2 YYDKDF (reference sequence). The CDR3 length is 17 residues. The CDR3 here is CATSRAGTGPSGNTIYF. As DNA, the CDR3 is TGTGCCACCAGCAGAGCTGGGACAGGCCCTTCTGGAAACACCATATATTTT. The full variable domain, completed using reference TRBV15 and TRBJ1-3, is DAMVIQNPRYQVTQFGKPVTLSCSQTLNHNVMYWYQQKSSQAPKLLFHYYDKDFNNEADTPDNFQSRRPNTSFCFLDIRSPGLGDTAMYLCATSRAGTGPSGNTIYFGEGSWLTVV.

The CDR3 DNA follows: TGCGCCAGCAGCCAAGATCGGGGACTACAGGATGGGCAGTACTTC. Residues: CASSQDRGLQDGQYF. The chain employs TRBV4-3 and TRBJ2-7; 7 nucleotides agree with TRBD2. The ends lost 0 bases at V and 9 bases at J; junction bases unmatched: 11. The CDR3 extends over 15 amino acids. Germline V lookup: CDR1 LGHNA, CDR2 YSLEER.

In this sample, this clone turned up a few times. The chain uses TRBV4-2 and TRBJ2-3; 7 bases fit TRBD2. V shed 4 bases, J shed 5 bases, and the junction held 6 bases outside the gene matches. Germline V gene data show CDR1 as LGHNA and CDR2 as YNFKEQ. The CDR3 spans 14 residues. The CDR3 DNA reads as TGTGCCAGCAGCCGAGGCCGGGGGGAAGATACGCAGTATTTT. Translating gives CASSRGRGEDTQYF.

The V call is TRBV11-3, the J call TRBJ2-1; D is unclear. The germline V and J ends were trimmed by 4 bases and 4 bases, with 14 bases remaining between them. The CDR3 is 15 amino acids. The V gene's germline CDR1 is SGHNT and CDR2 YENEEA. DNA of the CDR3: TGTGCCAGCAGCTCCACCTACTCCCCGTACAATGAGCAGTTCTTC. This translates into CASSSTYSPYNEQFF. Based on the CDR3 plus reference TRBV11-3 and TRBJ2-1, the full variable domain is EAGVVQSPRYKIIEKKQPVAFWCNPISGHNTLYWYLQNLGQGPELLIRYENEEAVDDSQLPKDRFSAERLKGVDSTLKIQPAELGDSAVYLCASSSTYSPYNEQFFGPGTRLTVL.

The chain uses TRBV6-6 and TRBJ1-5; D not resolved. The CDR3 is made up of 12 amino acids. V was shortened by 2 bases and J by 4 bases, with 3 bases between the two germline ends. Germline V gene lookup returns CDR1 MNHNY and CDR2 SVGAGI (reference sequence). The CDR3 loop is CASSYRNQPQHF. The CDR3 DNA sequence: TGTGCCAGCAGTTACAGGAATCAGCCCCAGCATTTT.

V is TRBV27 and J is TRBJ2-7, with TRBD1 as a possible D gene (6 bases). Germline CDR1 MNHEY, CDR2 SMNVEV (reference sequence). There are 16 residues in the CDR3. With 5 bases removed from V and 0 bases from J, the gap between germline ends came to 17 bases. CDR3 sequence (DNA): TGTGCCAGCAGTCCGACAAGGACAGCAGTCTCCTACGAGCAGTACTTC. Its translation: CASSPTRTAVSYEQYF.